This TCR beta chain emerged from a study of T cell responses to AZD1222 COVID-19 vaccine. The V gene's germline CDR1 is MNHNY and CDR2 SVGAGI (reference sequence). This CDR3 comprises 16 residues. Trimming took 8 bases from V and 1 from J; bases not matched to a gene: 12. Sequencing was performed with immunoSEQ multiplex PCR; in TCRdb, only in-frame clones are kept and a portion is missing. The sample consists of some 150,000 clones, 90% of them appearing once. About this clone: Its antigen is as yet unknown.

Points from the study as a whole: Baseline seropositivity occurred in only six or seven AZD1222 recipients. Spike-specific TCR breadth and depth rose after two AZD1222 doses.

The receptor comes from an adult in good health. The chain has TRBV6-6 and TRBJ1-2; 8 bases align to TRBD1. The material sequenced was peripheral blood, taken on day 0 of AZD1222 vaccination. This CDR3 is CASVNTGGTFNYGYTF. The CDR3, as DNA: TGTGCCAGCGTTAATACAGGGGGTACATTTAACTATGGCTACACCTTC.